One and the same sample provided the 27 T cell receptor beta chains below, sequenced in a study of blood T cell repertoires in COVID-19. TCRdb keeps only in-frame clones here, not all; method: immunoSEQ multiplex PCR. This table holds roughly 200,000 clones, roughly 82% found once. Sequenced sample: PBMCs or T cells enriched from blood (not recorded which). Receptors originate from a woman in her twenties or thirties who had recovered from COVID-19.

V is TRBV11-3 and J is TRBJ1-5; TRBD1 matches 7 bases. The CDR3 spans 18 residues. From germline, CDR1 is SGHNT and CDR2 YENEEA. The junction had 8 bases not matched to a gene; V was cut back by 0 bases and J by 0 bases. The CDR3 region is CASSLEFRGSHSNQPQHF. In DNA form, the CDR3 reads TGTGCCAGCAGCTTAGAATTCAGGGGGTCTCATAGCAATCAGCCCCAGCATTTT.

J is TRBJ2-7 and V is TRBV7-2; TRBD2 aligns across 9 bases. This CDR3 has 15 amino acids. CDR1 and CDR2 from the germline V gene are SGHTA and FQGNSA. Germline trimming cut 1 base from V and 1 base from J; bases unmatched to any gene: 2. For the CDR3, the DNA is TGTGCCAGCAGCTTAGTAGCGGGAGAATCCTACGAGCAGTACTTC. This encodes CASSLVAGESYEQYF.

V usage is TRBV12-3 or TRBV12-4 and J usage is TRBJ1-2; weak D call: TRBD1 (6 bases). CDR3 length equals 13 residues. Trimming removed 5 bases from V and 5 bases from J, with 12 bases in between. The CDR3 reads CASSHLQGYGYTF. CDR3 nucleotides: TGTGCCAGCAGTCATCTACAGGGATATGGCTACACCTTC.

The V and J genes are TRBV18 and TRBJ2-1, with 9 bases lining up with TRBD1. The germline V gene has CDR1 KGHSH and CDR2 LQKENI. J lost 8 bases, V lost 3 bases, and 14 bases had no gene match. CDR3 length equals 17 residues. The CDR3 nucleotides are TGTGCCAGCTCACCTTTATCAACACAGGGGGCAGTCGATGAGCAGTTCTTC. This translates into CASSPLSTQGAVDEQFF.

This clone was detected only once. The genes are TRBV11-2 and TRBJ1-2; D is perhaps TRBD1 (6 bases). The CDR3 extends over 14 amino acids. Germline loops: CDR1 SGHAT, CDR2 FQNNGV. V lost 4 bases, J lost 6 bases, and 15 bases lay in between. DNA for the CDR3: TGTGCCAGCAGCTCGACTACAGGGTTGGATGGCTACACCTTC. It codes for CASSSTTGLDGYTF.

The CDR3 region is CASSLARGSNSGNTIYF. DNA of the CDR3: TGTGCCAGCAGCTTAGCCAGGGGATCTAACTCTGGAAACACCATATATTTT. This chain links TRBV13 with TRBJ1-3; perhaps TRBD1 as D (6 bases). The V end was cut by 1 base, the J end by 0 bases, with 13 bases between. Germline values: CDR1 PRHDT, CDR2 FYEKMQ (reference sequence). This CDR3 is 17 amino acids long.

Details on this clone: Other DNA sequences in the sample encode the same CDR3. The V and J genes are TRBV7-2 and TRBJ1-5; no clear D gene. Germline CDR1 SGHTA, CDR2 FQGNSA. CDR3 length: 14 amino acids. Trimming cost V 1 base and J 4 bases, with 8 bases left between them. CDR3 coding DNA: TGTGCCAGCAGCTTAGGGGGAGGGAATCAGCCCCAGCATTTT. Translated: CASSLGGGNQPQHF.

V is TRBV11-2 and J is TRBJ2-1; 11 bases are a match to TRBD2. CDR3 size: 16 residues. In germline, CDR1 is SGHAT, CDR2 FQNNGV. Trimming cost V 6 bases and J 2 bases; bases outside gene matches: 6. The CDR3 here is CASRPVAGGAYNEQFF. CDR3 nucleotides: TGTGCCAGCAGACCAGTAGCGGGAGGGGCCTACAATGAGCAGTTCTTC.

The chain employs TRBV5-5 and TRBJ2-3, with 11 bases identical to TRBD2. The CDR3 runs 17 residues. Per germline, CDR1 SGHKS and CDR2 YYEKEE (reference sequence). V was clipped by 0 bases and J by 3 bases; unmatched bases: 6. The CDR3 sequence: CASSLALAGGLTDTQYF. Here the CDR3 DNA reads TGTGCCAGCAGCTTGGCCTTAGCGGGAGGGTTAACAGATACGCAGTATTTT.

The chain combines TRBV5-1 with TRBJ2-7, with 10 bases fitting TRBD2. Per germline, CDR1 SGHRS and CDR2 YFSETQ. The CDR3 extends over 15 amino acids. J lost 9 bases, V lost 5 bases, and 14 bases had no gene match. CDR3 protein: CASSSYLAGELRQYF. The CDR3, as DNA: TGCGCCAGCAGTTCCTATCTAGCGGGAGAACTTAGGCAGTACTTC.

This chain joins TRBV7-6 and TRBJ2-7; TRBD1 agrees at 10 bases. Trimming at V came to 4 bases and at J to 0 bases, leaving 3 bases not matched to a gene. The CDR3 spans 15 residues. From germline, CDR1 is SGHVS and CDR2 FNYEAQ. DNA for the CDR3: TGTGCCAGCAGCTACCGGACAGGGGGCTCCTACGAGCAGTACTTC. Amino acids: CASSYRTGGSYEQYF.

V gene TRBV6-5 combines with J gene TRBJ2-7; 10 nucleotides match TRBD1. CDR3 size: 15 residues. Germline V gene data show CDR1 as MNHEY and CDR2 as SVGAGI. V trimming: 0 bases; J trimming: 5 bases; junction bases outside the gene matches: 4. This chain's CDR3 is CASSYSGQGLHEQYF. The CDR3 nucleotides are TGTGCCAGCAGTTACTCGGGACAGGGGTTGCACGAGCAGTACTTC.

The chain is built from TRBV11-2 and TRBJ2-1; 9 bases match TRBD1. The CDR3 runs to 16 residues. Trimming cost V 1 base and J 8 bases; bases outside gene matches: 9. The germline CDR1 and CDR2 sequences are SGHAT and FQNNGV. This chain's CDR3 is CASSLGPGQGYDEQFF. In nucleotides, the CDR3 is TGTGCCAGCAGCTTAGGACCGGGACAGGGTTATGATGAGCAGTTCTTC. The full variable domain, in which reference TRBV11-2 and TRBJ2-1 provide the parts outside the CDR3, is EAGVAQSPRYKIIEKRQSVAFWCNPISGHATLYWYQQILGQGPKLLIQFQNNGVVDDSQLPKDRFSAERLKGVDSTLKIQPAKLEDSAVYLCASSLGPGQGYDEQFFGPGTRLTVL.

The chain links TRBV7-9 to TRBJ2-3, with 13 bases fitting TRBD2. Looked up from germline, CDR1 is SEHNR and CDR2 is FQNEAQ (reference sequence). V lost 0 bases, J lost 4 bases, and 7 bases stayed unmatched. CDR3 size: 18 residues. The CDR3 DNA follows: TGTGCCAGCAGCTTAGCGGGGGGACTAGCGGGATCCCCAGATACGCAGTATTTT. Encoded protein: CASSLAGGLAGSPDTQYF.

V usage is TRBV18 and J usage is TRBJ2-1; 11 bases map to TRBD2. The CDR3 extends over 14 amino acids. Unmatched junction bases numbered 10, after V lost 6 bases and J lost 12 bases. Per the germline V gene, CDR1 is KGHSH and CDR2 is LQKENI. The CDR3 DNA sequence: TGTGCCAGCTCGCCCGGGACTAGCGGCTCGGGGCAGTTCTTC. It yields the protein CASSPGTSGSGQFF.

The V call is TRBV9, the J call TRBJ1-2; D gene ambiguous. CDR1 and CDR2 (germline): SGDLS, YYNGEE. The CDR3 contains 14 residues. The ends were cut back, 0 bases at V and 1 base at J, with 7 bases in the middle. CDR3 nucleotides: TGTGCCAGCAGCGTAGCTACAGATAACTATGGCTACACCTTC. This gives the protein CASSVATDNYGYTF.

V and J are TRBV6-5 and TRBJ1-2, with 8 bases matching TRBD1. This CDR3 is built from 14 residues. J was trimmed by 4 bases and V by 6 bases; bases with no gene match: 7. Germline CDR1 MNHEY, CDR2 SVGAGI. CDR3 protein: CASRISDRGYGYTF. Written as DNA, the CDR3 is TGTGCCAGCAGAATCTCAGACAGGGGCTATGGCTACACCTTC.

This sequence joins TRBV5-4 and TRBJ2-7; 9 bases agree with TRBD1. The CDR3 extends over 17 amino acids. CDR1 is SGHNT, CDR2 YYREEE, per germline (reference sequence). V shed 4 bases and J 3 bases; nucleotides not matched to a gene: 14. CDR3 DNA: TGTGCCAGCAGCCTGCCTCCCGGGACAGGGAGTATCTACGAGCAGTACTTC. This encodes CASSLPPGTGSIYEQYF.

The chain recombines TRBV6-4 with TRBJ2-1, with TRBD2 matching 9 bases. The CDR3 sequence is 16 residues long. Germline V gene sequence: CDR1 MRHNA, CDR2 SNTAGT. V dropped 3 bases and J dropped 4; count of bases not matched to a gene: 7. The CDR3 DNA sequence: TGTGCCAGCAGTGAATACGGGACTAGCTATTACAATGAGCAGTTCTTC. Residues: CASSEYGTSYYNEQFF.

The V gene is TRBV19, the J gene TRBJ2-5; 7 nucleotides line up with TRBD1. Germline loops: CDR1 LNHDA, CDR2 SQIVND (reference sequence). The CDR3 totals 14 residues. With V trimmed by 4 bases and J by 3 bases, 5 bases remained unmatched. CDR3 sequence (DNA): TGTGCCAGTAGTACCCCGGACAGGAAAGAGACCCAGTACTTC. Amino acids: CASSTPDRKETQYF.

V is TRBV9 and J is TRBJ2-2, with unresolved D. CDR1 is SGDLS, CDR2 YYNGEE, per germline. The ends were cut back, 2 bases at V and 0 bases at J, with 8 bases in the middle. The CDR3 contains 15 residues. This CDR3 is CASSVQAPNTGELFF. The CDR3 coding sequence is TGTGCCAGCAGCGTTCAGGCCCCGAACACCGGGGAGCTGTTTTTT.

In this sample, this clone turned up once. The chain uses TRBV27 and TRBJ1-6; 7 bases match TRBD1. The ends lost 3 bases at V and 7 bases at J; junction bases unmatched: 3. This CDR3 has 14 amino acids. Germline CDR1 MNHEY, CDR2 SMNVEV (reference sequence). Here the CDR3 reads CASSFGTVNSPLHF. CDR3 sequence (DNA): TGTGCCAGCAGTTTCGGGACAGTCAATTCACCCCTCCACTTT.

The CDR3: CASSSGLGTDTQYF. CDR3 bases: TGTGCCAGTAGTAGCGGCCTTGGCACAGATACGCAGTATTTT. V is TRBV19 and J is TRBJ2-3, with D uncertain. The CDR3 spans 14 residues. The germline V and J ends were trimmed by 4 bases and 1 base, with 9 bases remaining between them. Germline CDR1 and CDR2: LNHDA and SQIVND (reference sequence).

The chain uses TRBV7-9 and TRBJ1-1, with a weak D call TRBD1 (5 bases). The CDR3 has 16 amino acids. The germline CDR1 and CDR2 sequences are SEHNR and FQNEAQ (reference sequence). V was shortened by 7 bases and J by 4 bases, with 22 bases between the two germline ends. This CDR3 is CASIIIQGASVTEAFF. In DNA form, the CDR3 reads TGTGCCAGCATCATAATCCAAGGGGCCTCGGTCACTGAAGCTTTCTTT.

This chain's CDR3 is CASSLRRQGDEAFF. CDR3 nucleotide sequence: TGTGCCAGCAGCCTCCGGAGACAGGGCGATGAAGCTTTCTTT. The rearrangement joins TRBV7-8 to TRBJ1-1; 7 bases are shared with TRBD1. Germline loops: CDR1 SGHVS, CDR2 FQNEAQ. J gave up 7 bases and V 5 bases, and 10 bases lay outside the gene matches. CDR3 length: 14 residues.

The genes are TRBV5-1 and TRBJ2-7; D unresolved. V was pared by 0 bases and J by 0 bases, with 4 bases between. Germline lookup yields CDR1 SGHRS and CDR2 YFSETQ. There are 13 residues in the CDR3. The CDR3 coding sequence is TGCGCCAGCAGCTTGGACAACTCCTACGAGCAGTACTTC. It translates to CASSLDNSYEQYF.

This clone was observed a single time. This sequence joins TRBV19 and TRBJ2-2; 9 bases are shared with TRBD2. After removal of 4 bases from V and 0 bases from J, the junction contained 6 bases not matched to a gene. This CDR3 has 17 amino acids. Germline V gives CDR1 LNHDA, CDR2 SQIVND (reference sequence). This CDR3 reads CASSKGTSRPNTGELFF. CDR3 DNA: TGTGCCAGTAGTAAGGGGACTAGCCGACCGAACACCGGGGAGCTGTTTTTT. Based on the CDR3 plus reference TRBV19 and TRBJ2-2, the full variable domain is DGGITQSPKYLFRKEGQNVTLSCEQNLNHDAMYWYRQDPGQGLRLIYYSQIVNDFQKGDIAEGYSVSREKKESFPLTVTSAQKNPTAFYLCASSKGTSRPNTGELFFGEGSRLTVL.